Presented here are 24 T cell receptor beta chains from one specimen sequenced in a study of cytomegalovirus exposure and HLA in healthy donors. PCR used 60 Vbeta primers and 13 Jbeta primers. Profiled with immunoSEQ multiplex PCR; TCRdb holds only in-frame clones, not every one. The repertoire holds around 150,000 clones, with around 88% as singletons. Material for sequencing was PBMCs. Receptor source: a woman aged 18-29 years in good health and CMV-seronegative.

The chain has TRBV28 and TRBJ1-1; maybe TRBD1 (5 bases). Looked up from germline, CDR1 is MDHEN and CDR2 is SYDVKM. V lost 7 bases and J lost 0, with 24 bases in between. The CDR3 spans 18 residues. The CDR3 nucleotides are TGTGCCAGCAACTCCCCAGGGCGATTTTTAGGGATGAACACTGAAGCTTTCTTT. Its translation is CASNSPGRFLGMNTEAFF.

The chain links TRBV19 to TRBJ1-4; 8 bases are shared with TRBD1. The CDR3 is made up of 13 amino acids. The germline V gene encodes CDR1 LNHDA and CDR2 SQIVND (reference sequence). V trimming: 6 bases; J trimming: 6 bases; junction bases outside the gene matches: 3. DNA of the CDR3: TGTGCCAGTAGGGAGACAGGGGATGAAAAACTGTTTTTT. Protein sequence: CASRETGDEKLFF.

This chain joins TRBV29-1 and TRBJ2-3, with D perhaps TRBD2 (6 bases). Germline lookup yields CDR1 SQVTM and CDR2 ANQGSEA. CDR3 length: 11 residues. V gave up 3 bases and J gave up 6 bases, with 7 bases separating them. The CDR3 DNA reads TGCAGCGTTGATGGAGGGGATACGCAGTATTTT. It is translated as CSVDGGDTQYF.

This chain joins TRBV19 and TRBJ2-7, with 12 bases fitting TRBD2. J lost 6 bases, V lost 7 bases, and 4 bases had no gene match. The CDR3 consists of 13 residues. Germline V gene sequence: CDR1 LNHDA, CDR2 SQIVND (reference sequence). CDR3 region: CASTSGGATEQYF. CDR3 sequence (DNA): TGTGCCAGTACTAGCGGGGGGGCCACCGAGCAGTACTTC. The complete variable domain, with remaining parts taken from reference TRBV19 and TRBJ2-7, reads DGGITQSPKYLFRKEGQNVTLSCEQNLNHDAMYWYRQDPGQGLRLIYYSQIVNDFQKGDIAEGYSVSREKKESFPLTVTSAQKNPTAFYLCASTSGGATEQYFGPGTRLTVT.

The gene calls are TRBV28 and TRBJ1-2; D not resolved. V was shortened by 7 bases and J by 8 bases, with 26 bases between the two germline ends. Germline lookup yields CDR1 MDHEN and CDR2 SYDVKM. The CDR3 covers 16 residues. The CDR3 DNA reads TGTGCCAGCACCTCTCCGGGTCTGATTCGGTCATCGGGCTACACCTTC. Its translation: CASTSPGLIRSSGYTF.

V is TRBV2 and J is TRBJ2-7; 7 nucleotides match TRBD2. CDR3 size: 15 residues. The ends lost 1 base at V and 3 bases at J; junction bases unmatched: 6. Looked up from germline, CDR1 is SNHLY and CDR2 is FYNNEI. CDR3 nucleotides: TGTGCCAGCAGTGAAGGGCTAGCGGCCCTCTACGAGCAGTACTTC. It codes for CASSEGLAALYEQYF.

The chain recombines TRBV2 with TRBJ1-1; no reliable D call. Trimming shortened V by 3 bases and J by 6 bases, and 11 bases separated the two germline ends. Per germline, CDR1 SNHLY and CDR2 FYNNEI. The CDR3 has 13 residues. Written as DNA, the CDR3 is TGTGCCAGCAGTGATCCCCCTCCTCCTGAAGCTTTCTTT. Amino acids: CASSDPPPPEAFF.

This clone was found once. The chain links TRBV18 to TRBJ2-3; 7 bases align to TRBD2. V trimming: 1 base; J trimming: 0 bases; junction bases outside the gene matches: 4. CDR1 KGHSH and CDR2 LQKENI come from the germline V gene. CDR3 length: 16 amino acids. The CDR3 loop reads CASSPRGGTSTDTQYF. The CDR3 nucleotides read TGTGCCAGCTCACCACGGGGGGGTACTAGCACAGATACGCAGTATTTT.

The chain links TRBV30 to TRBJ2-4; 11 nucleotides line up with TRBD1. V lost 2 bases and J lost 1; bases outside the gene matches: 7. Germline-derived CDR1 and CDR2 are GTSNPN and SVGIG (reference sequence). The CDR3 consists of 17 residues. The CDR3 spells CAWSRTGGLLAKNIQYF. CDR3 coding DNA: TGTGCCTGGAGTAGGACAGGGGGCCTTTTGGCCAAAAACATTCAGTACTTC.

V usage is TRBV10-1 and J usage is TRBJ2-2, with TRBD2 matching 10 bases. After removal of 2 bases from V and 7 bases from J, the junction contained 7 bases not matched to a gene. CDR1 is WNHNN and CDR2 is SYGVQD in the germline V gene (reference sequence). The length of the CDR3 is 16 residues. The CDR3 DNA reads TGCGCCAGCAGTGAGAGCAGCGGGAGGGCCGGCGGGGAGCTGTTTTTT. It is translated as CASSESSGRAGGELFF.

The V call is TRBV2, the J call TRBJ2-7; D might be TRBD2 (6 bases). The CDR3 is 13 residues long. CDR1 SNHLY and CDR2 FYNNEI come from the germline V gene. Between the trimmed V and J ends, which lost 1 base and 2 bases, there was a span of 6 bases. CDR3 DNA: TGTGCCAGCAGTGAAGGGGGGGCCTACGAGCAGTACTTC. Its translation is CASSEGGAYEQYF.

The chain recombines TRBV7-9 with TRBJ2-2; the D is unclear. V lost 5 bases, J lost 6 bases, and 13 bases lay in between. CDR3 length: 14 amino acids. Germline V CDR1 and CDR2: SEHNR, FQNEAQ (reference sequence). This CDR3 reads CASSTALSPGELFF. CDR3 sequence (DNA): TGTGCCAGCAGCACTGCCCTGAGCCCCGGGGAGCTGTTTTTT.

This sequence joins TRBV19 and TRBJ1-1, with TRBD1 as a possible D gene (5 bases). The CDR3 runs to 14 residues. The germline V gene has CDR1 LNHDA and CDR2 SQIVND (reference sequence). Trimming took off 5 bases at V and 5 bases at J, with 15 bases between the two ends. The CDR3 coding sequence is TGTGCCAGTAGTCTCGCGTGGGGGGGGACTGAAGCTTTCTTT. It translates to CASSLAWGGTEAFF.

This clone was recorded only once. The rearrangement uses TRBV10-3 and TRBJ2-1; D is uncertain. The ends were cut back, 4 bases at V and 6 bases at J, with 13 bases in the middle. The CDR3 has 14 residues. The germline CDR1 and CDR2 sequences are ENHRY and SYGVKD. CDR3 sequence: CAISGTDWSNEQFF. CDR3 nucleotide sequence: TGTGCCATCAGTGGAACTGACTGGTCCAATGAGCAGTTCTTC.

The V gene is TRBV28, the J gene TRBJ1-1; 12 bases fit TRBD1. J lost 3 bases, V lost 6 bases, and 8 bases had no gene match. The CDR3 loop spans 16 amino acids. The germline V gene has CDR1 MDHEN and CDR2 SYDVKM. The CDR3: CASSHLGQGADTEAFF. CDR3 bases: TGTGCCAGCAGCCACCTGGGACAGGGGGCGGACACTGAAGCTTTCTTT. Drawing the rest from reference TRBV28 and TRBJ1-1, the complete variable domain is DVKVTQSSRYLVKRTGEKVFLECVQDMDHENMFWYRQDPGLGLRLIYFSYDVKMKEKGDIPEGYSVSREKKERFSLILESASTNQTSMYLCASSHLGQGADTEAFFGQGTRLTVV.

V is TRBV28 and J is TRBJ2-1, with 10 bases that match TRBD1. The ends lost 4 bases at V and 7 bases at J; junction bases unmatched: 7. The CDR3 consists of 15 residues. Germline values: CDR1 MDHEN, CDR2 SYDVKM. CDR3 DNA: TGTGCCAGCAGTTCCCCGACAGGGGGCTTGAATGAGCAGTTCTTC. Translation gives CASSSPTGGLNEQFF.

This clone has only a few counts. The rearrangement uses TRBV6-5 and TRBJ1-5, with D possibly being TRBD1 (5 bases). The CDR3 runs to 12 residues. V dropped 4 bases and J dropped 4 bases, with 5 bases sitting between them. The V gene's germline CDR1 is MNHEY and CDR2 SVGAGI. The CDR3 sequence: CASSSGNQPQHF. DNA of the CDR3: TGTGCCAGCAGTTCAGGGAATCAGCCCCAGCATTTT.

This chain joins TRBV27 and TRBJ1-1, with D perhaps matching TRBD1 (5 bases). The CDR3 covers 13 residues. CDR1 and CDR2 from the germline V gene are MNHEY and SMNVEV (reference sequence). V was trimmed by 6 bases and J by 4 bases, leaving 12 bases between them. CDR3 loop: CASRQGGGTEAFF. The CDR3 DNA reads as TGTGCCAGCAGGCAGGGCGGGGGCACTGAAGCTTTCTTT.

In DNA, the CDR3 is TGCGCCAGCAGCTTGGGGGCGTACGAGCAGTACTTC. Translating gives CASSLGAYEQYF. The chain joins TRBV5-1 to TRBJ2-7; D call uncertain. Germline V gene sequence: CDR1 SGHRS, CDR2 YFSETQ. Trimming removed 0 bases from V and 4 bases from J, with 5 bases in between. The CDR3 has 12 residues.

The chain's CDR3 is CASRSQGGDTEAFF. CDR3 sequence (DNA): TGTGCCAGCAGGTCACAGGGGGGGGACACTGAAGCTTTCTTT. The chain joins TRBV5-6 to TRBJ1-1, with 8 nucleotides matching TRBD1. The germline V gene encodes CDR1 SGHDT and CDR2 YYEEEE. V was pared by 5 bases and J by 3 bases, with 6 bases of the junction left unmatched. The CDR3 extends over 14 amino acids.

This chain connects TRBV7-9 to TRBJ2-5; TRBD2 matches at 12 bases. This CDR3 spans 19 amino acids. Trimming removed 0 bases from V and 2 bases from J; junction bases left unmatched: 10. Germline V CDR1 and CDR2: SEHNR, FQNEAQ (reference sequence). Here the CDR3 DNA reads TGTGCCAGCAGCTTAGCGAGCACTAGCGGGGGGTTCTTACAAGAGACCCAGTACTTC. Protein: CASSLASTSGGFLQETQYF.

This chain uses TRBV4-1 with TRBJ2-1; 10 bases line up with TRBD2. CDR1 is MGHRA, CDR2 YSYEKL, per germline. CDR3 length: 17 amino acids. V was pared by 4 bases and J by 4 bases, with 10 bases of the junction left unmatched. The DNA of the CDR3 is TGCGCCAGCAGCCCGAGGTTCCTAGCGGGAGAATACAATGAGCAGTTCTTC. This codes for CASSPRFLAGEYNEQFF.

This clone occurred once. The chain couples TRBV18 to TRBJ2-1; no firm D call. Deletions cut 3 bases from V and 9 bases from J, with 9 bases between. This CDR3 has 12 residues. Germline CDR1 KGHSH, CDR2 LQKENI. CDR3 in DNA: TGTGCCAGCTCACCCTCCCTGAGTGAGCAGTTCTTC. It codes for CASSPSLSEQFF.

This chain links TRBV6-1 with TRBJ2-5; 8 positions match TRBD2. This CDR3 contains 16 residues. Germline V gives CDR1 MNHNS, CDR2 SASEGT. Trimming took 3 bases from V and 4 from J; bases not matched to a gene: 10. The CDR3 region has the DNA TGTGCCAGCAGTGATCGGCGTAAGGCGGGAGGAGAGACCCAGTACTTC. It translates to CASSDRRKAGGETQYF.